This T cell receptor beta chain emerged from a study of T-cell reconstitution after alpha-beta-depleted transplantation in children. A library of TCRbeta sequences, prepared with unique molecular identifiers, was generated. Via MiXCR, TCRdb re-called the PCR reads, giving one row per CDR3 protein. This repertoire shows fewer than 400,000 distinct CDR3 sequences, 20% found once; its top ten account for less than 4.5%. This clonotype was seen more than once but under ten times. V was pared by 2 bases and J by 0 bases, with 11 bases between. The CDR3 covers 15 residues. CDR1 and CDR2 from the germline V gene are SQVTM and ANQGSEA.

Material: PBMCs from the stem cell graft donor, obtained from the stem cell graft. The rearrangement links TRBV29-1 to TRBJ2-4, with D maybe TRBD1 (6 bases). This receptor was taken from a human donor who donated a stem cell graft to a child with acute myeloid leukemia. CDR3 amino acids: CSVEITGIAKNIQYF. Written as DNA, the CDR3 is TGCAGCGTTGAAATAACAGGGATAGCCAAAAACATTCAGTACTTC.